The clone carrying this TCR beta chain was seen only a few times. Its antigen is unidentified. This entry comes from a study of tumor-infiltrating lymphocytes in primary liver carcinoma. Study context: The study obtained roughly 3.5 to 7.13 million productive TCRbeta reads per sample, similar across tissue types.

Germline DNA was also extracted, while the blood RNA originated from unsorted whole blood. The CDR3 is 14 amino acids. Unmatched junction bases numbered 0, after V lost 4 bases and J lost 4 bases. Per the germline V gene, CDR1 is MRHNA and CDR2 is SNTAGT. Study outcomes and limitations: Tumor-adjacent and tumor-blood pairs displayed less overlap than did pairs of tumor regions.

Total RNA (around 0.45 ug) served as template for TCR beta cDNA synthesis primed by a constant-region primer. Libraries for TCR beta were built through three nested multiplex PCR rounds, which together made up a slightly modified ARM-PCR procedure. TRBV1-TRBV30 forward and Cbeta reverse primers drove the first two approximately 11-cycle rounds. TCRdb re-derived calls from the multiplex PCR reads in MiXCR, one entry per CDR3 protein. The sample lists over 250,000 distinct CDR3 sequences, approximately 54% seen once, with about 15% in the top ten. This clonotype originated in a woman younger than 45 with primary liver carcinoma and hepatitis B virus infection. The chain joins TRBV6-4 to TRBJ2-2; 10 bases fit TRBD2. The sample taken for sequencing was peripheral blood. The CDR3 sequence: CASSASGSTGELFF. The CDR3 region has the DNA TGTGCCAGCAGTGCTAGCGGGAGCACCGGGGAGCTGTTTTTT.